A selection of T cell receptor beta chains follows, all from one sample in a study of CD8 T cells in Susac syndrome. One entry per CDR3 protein, called by TCRdb with MiXCR from the immunoSEQ multiplex PCR reads. The table lists about 300,000 distinct CDR3 sequences, 65% to 90% of them singletons, with 0.21% in the top ten. Material: CD8+ T cells from PBMCs. The origin of the receptors is a human donor with multiple sclerosis. Each CDR3 is given with its conserved first and last residue. The D gene is left open where the match is weak. Size is omitted from some rows. Given values are once, few, many or a class for expanded clones.

d_gene	v_gene	j_gene	len	abundance	CDR3nt	CDR3aa
NA	TRBV4-3	TRBJ2-7	14	NA	TGCGCCAGCAGCCCTTTCGGGGGCCCCTACGAGCAGTACTTC	CASSPFGGPYEQYF
NA	TRBV28	TRBJ2-1	14	once	TGTGCCAGCAGTTTACTAGCCGACAACAATGAGCAGTTCTTC	CASSLLADNNEQFF
TRBD2	TRBV27	TRBJ2-3	18	NA	TGTGCCAGCAGTTCCCTCCAACTAGCGGGAGTGGGCACAGATACGCAGTATTTT	CASSSLQLAGVGTDTQYF
TRBD2	TRBV20-1	TRBJ2-7	13	NA	TGCAGTGCTCGAGCGGGGAGCTCCTACGAGCAGTACTTC	CSARAGSSYEQYF
NA	TRBV29-1	TRBJ2-2	12	NA	TGCAGCGTTCGTCCTAACACCGGGGAGCTGTTTTTT	CSVRPNTGELFF
NA	TRBV10-3	TRBJ1-1	13	NA	TGTGCCATCAGTGAGTCGATGGGCACTGAAGCTTTCTTT	CAISESMGTEAFF
NA	TRBV28	TRBJ2-2	15	NA	TGTGCCAGCAGTTTTCGCAGGGCGAACACCGGGGAGCTGTTTTTT	CASSFRRANTGELFF
NA	TRBV6-5	TRBJ2-1	13	NA	TGTGCCAGCAGTTACTCGTCAATCCCAGTACAGTTCTTC	CASSYSSIPVQFF
TRBD1	TRBV27	TRBJ2-2	15	NA	TGTGCCAGCCTATCGGGACAGGGGCGCACCGGGGAGCTGTTTTTT	CASLSGQGRTGELFF
NA	TRBV27	TRBJ2-1	14	NA	TGTGCCAGCAGTTTAATAGGGGCATCGGAAGAGCAGTTCTTC	CASSLIGASEEQFF
TRBD2	TRBV28	TRBJ2-7	15	NA	TGTGCCAGCAGTCCAACCGGTGGGGGGGTCCACGAGCAGTACTTC	CASSPTGGGVHEQYF
NA	TRBV6-6	TRBJ2-7	12	once	TGTGCCAGCAGCATCGTTTCCTACGAGCAGTACTTC	CASSIVSYEQYF
TRBD2	TRBV9	TRBJ2-1	15	NA	TGTGCCAGCAGCGCCAGCGGGAGGGCCTACAATGAGCAGTTCTTC	CASSASGRAYNEQFF
TRBD1	TRBV13	TRBJ1-6	14	NA	TGTGCCAGCAGCCGACAGGGCAATAATTCACCCCTCCACTTT	CASSRQGNNSPLHF
NA	TRBV6-2/TRBV6-3	TRBJ2-7	13	NA	TGTGCCACCGGGTCGGGGACACCTTACGAGCAGTACTTC	CATGSGTPYEQYF
TRBD2	TRBV6-1	TRBJ2-5	14	NA	TGTGCCAGCAAAGGGGCGGGAGGAGGGGAGACCCAGTACTTC	CASKGAGGGETQYF
NA	TRBV11-3	TRBJ2-6	18	NA	TGTGCCAGCAGCTTAGAGGGGTGGTCAACCTCTGGGGCCAACGTCCTGACTTTC	CASSLEGWSTSGANVLTF